These T cell receptor beta chains were read from a single sample in a study of T cells in Graves' hyperthyroidism and ophthalmopathy. TCRdb itself ran the multiplex PCR reads through MiXCR, one entry per CDR3 protein. The sample has approximately 490,000 distinct CDR3 sequences; 22% are singletons. The sample was blood. The receptors here all came from a woman aged 70 to 79 with Graves' ophthalmopathy. The CDR3 runs from the conserved cysteine through the conserved F or W. D genes are given only for firm matches. Some rows mark clone size as missing; the rest say once, few, many or name a class of expanded clone.

TRBV5-1,many,TRBD1,TRBJ2-1,CASSPQGAKYNEQFF,TGCGCCAGCAGTCCCCAGGGGGCGAAGTACAATGAGCAGTTCTTC
TRBV10-3,.,.,TRBJ1-6,CAIRQVSYNSPLHF,TGTGCCATCAGACAAGTGTCCTATAATTCACCCCTCCACTTT
TRBV20-1,few,TRBD2,TRBJ2-7,CSARSRTSLYEQYF,TGCAGTGCTAGATCCCGGACTAGTCTCTACGAGCAGTACTTC
TRBV5-1,.,.,TRBJ2-7,CASSFGTVDGEQYF,TGCGCCAGCAGCTTCGGGACGGTTGATGGGGAGCAGTACTTC
TRBV19,.,.,TRBJ2-2,CASSIRSRTGELFF,TGTGCCAGTAGTATTAGGTCGAGGACCGGGGAGCTGTTTTTT
TRBV7-2,once,TRBD1,TRBJ1-2,CVSSSTGGGYGYTF,TGTGTCAGCAGCTCGACAGGGGGCGGCTATGGCTACACCTTC
TRBV3-1,.,.,TRBJ2-2,CASSLLQTGELFF,TGTGCCAGCAGCCTGCTTCAAACCGGGGAGCTGTTTTTT
TRBV7-2,few,TRBD1,TRBJ2-5,CASSRKTGGGETQYF,TGTGCCAGCAGCCGAAAGACAGGGGGCGGAGAGACCCAGTACTTC
TRBV9,.,.,TRBJ2-1,CASSFSGGVYNEQFF,TGTGCCAGCAGCTTCAGTGGAGGGGTCTACAATGAGCAGTTCTTC
TRBV3-1,few,TRBD1,TRBJ1-6,CASSQQDRNSPLHF,TGTGCCAGCAGCCAACAGGACAGGAATTCACCCCTCCACTTT
TRBV12-3/TRBV12-4,few,TRBD1,TRBJ1-5,CASRRTGESNQPQHF,TGTGCCAGCAGACGGACAGGGGAAAGCAATCAGCCCCAGCATTTT
TRBV11-3,few,.,TRBJ2-6,CASSVAGTESRSGANVLTF,TGTGCCAGCAGCGTCGCGGGGACAGAGTCCCGCTCTGGGGCCAACGTCCTGACTTTC
TRBV7-6,many,TRBD1,TRBJ1-6,CASSLGTGPNSPLHF,TGTGCCAGCAGCTTAGGGACAGGGCCTAATTCACCCCTCCACTTT
TRBV20-1,.,TRBD1,TRBJ2-3,CRGQSGDTQYF,TGCAGGGGACAGTCGGGGGATACGCAGTATTTT
TRBV5-4,few,TRBD1,TRBJ2-5,CASSPSDRETQYF,TGTGCCAGCAGCCCATCGGACAGGGAGACCCAGTACTTC
TRBV12-3/TRBV12-4,.,TRBD2,TRBJ2-1,CASKGGRISEQFF,TGTGCCAGCAAAGGCGGGAGGATTAGTGAGCAGTTCTTC
TRBV28,many,TRBD2,TRBJ2-3,CASRILAESTDTQYF,TGTGCCAGCAGGATACTAGCGGAGAGCACAGATACGCAGTATTTT
TRBV11-2,.,.,TRBJ2-7,CAGSFIDEQYF,TGTGCCGGCAGCTTCATCGACGAGCAGTACTTC
TRBV27,.,TRBD2,TRBJ2-7,CASSPRREGLEQYF,TGTGCCAGCAGTCCGAGGCGGGAGGGCCTCGAGCAGTACTTC
TRBV13,.,.,TRBJ2-5,CASSDWGMETQYF,TGTGCCAGCAGTGATTGGGGGATGGAGACCCAGTACTTC
TRBV7-2,many,TRBD1,TRBJ2-5,CASSSGGHQETQYF,TGTGCCAGCAGCTCAGGGGGCCACCAAGAGACCCAGTACTTC
TRBV3-1,few,.,TRBJ2-7,CASSRTGTGEQYF,TGTGCCAGCAGCCGAACGGGTACGGGGGAGCAGTACTTC
TRBV7-2,.,TRBD1,TRBJ2-1,CAGSLVGTGALNEQFF,TGTGCCGGCAGCTTAGTAGGTACAGGGGCGTTAAATGAGCAGTTCTTC
TRBV12-3/TRBV12-4,.,.,TRBJ1-2,CASSPDKHYGYTF,TGTGCCAGCAGCCCTGACAAGCACTATGGCTACACCTTC
TRBV9,once,.,TRBJ1-2,CASSVGGDGYTF,TGTGCCAGCAGCGTAGGGGGGGATGGCTACACCTTC
TRBV7-2,many,TRBD1,TRBJ1-1,CASSRDRNTEAFF,TGTGCCAGCAGCCGGGACAGGAACACTGAAGCTTTCTTT
TRBV5-1,few,TRBD1,TRBJ2-2,CASSHRGAGELFF,TGCGCCAGCAGCCACAGGGGGGCCGGGGAGCTGTTTTTT
TRBV12-3/TRBV12-4,.,.,TRBJ1-3,CASNPTELSTIYF,TGTGCCAGCAACCCGACAGAGCTCTCCACCATATATTTT
TRBV7-2,many,.,TRBJ1-2,CASSLDSSNYGYTF,TGTGCCAGCAGCTTAGACAGTTCTAACTATGGCTACACCTTC
TRBV5-1,.,.,TRBJ2-7,CASSSTDEQYF,TGCGCCAGCAGCTCGACAGACGAGCAGTACTTC
TRBV28,few,.,TRBJ2-7,CASSQAARETYEQYF,TGTGCCAGCAGCCAAGCTGCCCGGGAGACCTACGAGCAGTACTTC
TRBV20-1,.,.,TRBJ2-7,CSARDPARGLPYEQYF,TGCAGTGCTAGAGATCCCGCAAGGGGTTTACCCTACGAGCAGTACTTC
TRBV2,few,TRBD1,TRBJ2-3,CARGTGTGRTDTQYF,TGTGCCAGAGGGACCGGGACAGGGCGCACAGATACGCAGTATTTT
TRBV7-9,.,.,TRBJ2-1,CASSLPYNEQFF,TGTGCCAGCAGCTTACCCTACAATGAGCAGTTCTTC
TRBV19,.,.,TRBJ1-5,CASSIGGRTLFQPQHF,TGTGCCAGTAGTATAGGGGGTCGCACCCTATTCCAGCCCCAGCATTTT
TRBV9,.,TRBD2,TRBJ2-5,CASSAVSGISETQYF,TGTGCCAGCAGCGCTGTTAGCGGGATCAGTGAGACCCAGTACTTC
TRBV7-9,few,TRBD1,TRBJ2-6,CASSAGTEPFSGANVLTF,TGTGCCAGCAGTGCCGGGACAGAACCGTTCTCTGGGGCCAACGTCCTGACTTTC
TRBV10-3,.,.,TRBJ1-1,CAISVGRGANTEAFF,TGTGCCATCAGTGTTGGGAGGGGGGCGAACACTGAAGCTTTCTTT
TRBV6-5,many,.,TRBJ1-1,CASSYDDSNTEAFF,TGTGCCAGCAGTTACGACGACAGCAACACTGAAGCTTTCTTT